This T cell receptor (beta chain) was documented in a study of cytomegalovirus exposure and HLA in healthy donors. Concerning this clone: The antigen is unknown.

General study findings and limits: The listing of approximately 160 TCR beta chains classed them as cytomegalovirus-associated.

It was with 60 Vbeta and 13 Jbeta primers that the PCR ran. TCRdb keeps only in-frame clones here, not all; method: immunoSEQ multiplex PCR. The sample contains 100,000 or so clones, more than 80% of which appear only once. The V gene's germline CDR1 is MNHEY and CDR2 SMNVEV (reference sequence). This CDR3 is built from 15 residues. V was clipped by 9 bases and J by 6 bases; unmatched bases: 14. The receptor was isolated from a man younger than 45 in good health and CMV-seronegative. The chain recombines TRBV27 with TRBJ2-3; 8 positions match TRBD1. Sequencing used PBMCs. CDR3 nucleotides: TGTGCCAGTCGAGACAGGGGACGCCCGGTGGATACGCAGTATTTT. It translates to CASRDRGRPVDTQYF.